This T cell receptor beta chain emerged from a study of blood T cell repertoires in COVID-19. Whole-study context: The origin of the acute and convalescent COVID-19 samples was the United States, Italy and Spain.

Method: immunoSEQ multiplex PCR; TCRdb's copy keeps in-frame clones and lacks some. The sample carries 200,000 to 250,000 clones, about four fifths recorded once. CDR1 and CDR2 (germline): SQVTM, ANQGSEA. The CDR3 contains 13 residues. V was cut by 5 bases and J by 3 bases, with 13 bases left in between. Sequencing input: peripheral blood. This sequence originates from a woman of 80 years or more with acute or convalescent COVID-19. The V gene is TRBV29-1, the J gene TRBJ1-1, with D possibly matching TRBD1 (6 bases). For the CDR3, the DNA is TGCAGCGTTCAGAAACAGGGAGACACTGAAGCTTTCTTT. Translating it yields CSVQKQGDTEAFF. Together with reference TRBV29-1 and TRBJ1-1, the CDR3 gives the full variable domain: SAVISQKPSRDICQRGTSLTIQCQVDSQVTMMFWYRQQPGQSLTLIATANQGSEATYESGFVIDKFPISRPNLTFSTLTVSNMSPEDSSIYLCSVQKQGDTEAFFGQGTRLTVV.